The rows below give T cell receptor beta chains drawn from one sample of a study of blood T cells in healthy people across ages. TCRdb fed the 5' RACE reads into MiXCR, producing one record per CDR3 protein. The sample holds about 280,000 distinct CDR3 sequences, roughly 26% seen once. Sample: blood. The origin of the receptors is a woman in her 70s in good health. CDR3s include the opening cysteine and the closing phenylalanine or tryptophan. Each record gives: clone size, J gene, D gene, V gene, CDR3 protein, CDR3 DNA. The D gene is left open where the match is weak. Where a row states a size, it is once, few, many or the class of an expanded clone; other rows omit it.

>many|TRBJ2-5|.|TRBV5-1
CASSGGTVRGETQYF
TGCGCCAGCAGTGGTGGGACGGTGAGAGGAGAGACCCAGTACTTC
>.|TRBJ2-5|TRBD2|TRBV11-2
CASSSGGGTQETQYF
TGTGCCAGCAGCTCTGGCGGGGGAACCCAAGAGACCCAGTACTTC
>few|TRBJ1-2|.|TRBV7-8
CASSLSDGSGGYTF
TGTGCCAGCAGCCTATCGGACGGCTCCGGGGGCTACACCTTC
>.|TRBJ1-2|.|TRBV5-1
CASSSTGSHLDGYTF
TGCGCCAGCAGCTCTACAGGGTCACACTTGGATGGCTACACCTTC
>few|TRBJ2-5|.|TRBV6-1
CARWTQYF
TGTGCCCGATGGACCCAGTACTTC
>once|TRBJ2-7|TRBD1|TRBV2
CASRSRGHISYEQYF
TGTGCCAGCAGATCCAGGGGGCATATTAGCTACGAGCAGTACTTC
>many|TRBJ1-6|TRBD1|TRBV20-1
CSASAGTADSPLHF
TGCAGTGCTAGCGCCGGGACAGCGGATTCACCCCTCCACTTT
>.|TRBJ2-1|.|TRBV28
CASRRESEQFF
TGTGCCAGCAGACGGGAATCTGAGCAGTTCTTC
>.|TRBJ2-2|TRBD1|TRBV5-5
CASSLAATGYNTGELFF
TGTGCCAGCAGCTTGGCCGCGACAGGGTATAACACCGGGGAGCTGTTTTTT
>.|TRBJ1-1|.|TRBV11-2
CASSPRTEAVEAFF
TGTGCCAGCAGCCCGCGGACAGAGGCGGTTGAAGCTTTCTTT
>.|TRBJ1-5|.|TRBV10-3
CAISAGPGGGQPQHF
TGTGCCATCAGTGCAGGGCCCGGGGGCGGGCAGCCCCAGCATTTT